This T cell receptor (beta chain) comes out of a study of blood T cell repertoires in COVID-19. As for the study in general: Whether acute or convalescent, the COVID-19 samples came from the United States, Italy and Spain. PBMCs, B-cell-depleted T cells, or T cells provided the cDNA or gDNA that made up the material.

The CDR3 covers 15 residues. The germline V gene encodes CDR1 LNHDA and CDR2 SQIVND (reference sequence). V dropped 3 bases and J dropped 3 bases, with 12 bases sitting between them. Original processing notes: Estimation of nucleated cell counts relied on the amplification of reference gene primers. Produced via immunoSEQ multiplex PCR; TCRdb's table is partial and in-frame only. V and J calls and clone size follow that table, whereas D and trimming were derived from the DNA. The sample consists of approximately 100,000 clones, roughly nine tenths of them appearing once. The receptor was isolated from an elderly woman with acute or convalescent COVID-19. Sequencing was performed on peripheral blood. V and J are TRBV19 and TRBJ1-5; the D is unclear. The CDR3 spells CASSIGSTINQPQHF. Written as DNA, the CDR3 is TGTGCCAGTAGTATCGGCTCGACAATCAATCAGCCCCAGCATTTT. Looking up the rest from reference TRBV19 and TRBJ1-5 gives the full variable domain: DGGITQSPKYLFRKEGQNVTLSCEQNLNHDAMYWYRQDPGQGLRLIYYSQIVNDFQKGDIAEGYSVSREKKESFPLTVTSAQKNPTAFYLCASSIGSTINQPQHFGDGTRLSIL.